The present T cell receptor beta chain was sequenced within a study of blood T cells in healthy people across ages. V lost 5 bases to trimming and J lost 0 bases, with 7 bases between them. CDR1 is SEHNR, CDR2 FQNEAQ, per germline (reference sequence). This CDR3 is built from 14 residues. A sample-barcoded 5' primer and a J-beta primer mix were used in a second PCR of roughly 7 to 12 cycles. TCRdb reprocessed the 5' RACE reads via MiXCR and lists one record per CDR3 protein. The data hold approximately 1.5 million distinct CDR3 sequences, with 34% observed a single time. Material for sequencing was blood. The sequence derives from a woman in her twenties or thirties in good health. This chain connects TRBV7-9 to TRBJ1-4; D is uncertain. CDR3 loop: CASSPVSTNEKLFF. CDR3 bases: TGTGCCAGCAGCCCAGTTTCAACTAATGAAAAACTGTTTTTT.